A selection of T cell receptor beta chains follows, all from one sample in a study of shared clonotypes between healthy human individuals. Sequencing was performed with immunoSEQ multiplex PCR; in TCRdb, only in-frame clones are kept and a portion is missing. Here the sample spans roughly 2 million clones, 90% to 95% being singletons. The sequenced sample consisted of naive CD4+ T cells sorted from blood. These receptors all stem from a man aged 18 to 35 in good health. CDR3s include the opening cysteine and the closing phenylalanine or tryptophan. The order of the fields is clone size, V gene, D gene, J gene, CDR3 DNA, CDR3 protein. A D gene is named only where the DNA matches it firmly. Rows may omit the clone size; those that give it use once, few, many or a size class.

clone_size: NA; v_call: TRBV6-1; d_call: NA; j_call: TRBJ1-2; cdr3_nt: TGTGCCAGCTATAGCAGAATTAACTATGGCTACACCTTC; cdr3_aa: CASYSRINYGYTF
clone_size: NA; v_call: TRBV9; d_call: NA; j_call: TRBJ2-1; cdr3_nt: TGTGCCAGCAGCGTAGACAGGCAGACCCTCCATGAGCAGTTCTTC; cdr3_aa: CASSVDRQTLHEQFF
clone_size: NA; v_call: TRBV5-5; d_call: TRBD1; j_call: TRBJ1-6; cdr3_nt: TGTGCCAGCAGCTCCCGGGACAGAAATTCACCCCTCCACTTT; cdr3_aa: CASSSRDRNSPLHF
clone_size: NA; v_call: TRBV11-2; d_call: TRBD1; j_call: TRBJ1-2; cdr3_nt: TGTGCCAGCAGCTTAGATCGTTGGACAGGGGGTGATGGCTACACCTTC; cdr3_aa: CASSLDRWTGGDGYTF
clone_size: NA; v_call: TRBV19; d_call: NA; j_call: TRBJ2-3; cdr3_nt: TGTGCCAGTAGTATCTCCGCCAGGGTCACAGATACGCAGTATTTT; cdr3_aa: CASSISARVTDTQYF
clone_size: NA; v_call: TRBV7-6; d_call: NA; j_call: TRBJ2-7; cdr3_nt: TGTGCCAGCAGCTTAGTTGACTACGAGCAGTACTTC; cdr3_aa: CASSLVDYEQYF
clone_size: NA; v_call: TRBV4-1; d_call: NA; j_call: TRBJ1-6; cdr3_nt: TGCGCCAGCAGCCAAGATTTCGCATCAAGCTCCTATAATTCACCCCTCCACTTT; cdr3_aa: CASSQDFASSSYNSPLHF
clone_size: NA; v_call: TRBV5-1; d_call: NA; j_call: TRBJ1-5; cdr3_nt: TGCGCCAGCAGTCGGCCTCTCCATGAACAGCCCCAGCATTTT; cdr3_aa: CASSRPLHEQPQHF
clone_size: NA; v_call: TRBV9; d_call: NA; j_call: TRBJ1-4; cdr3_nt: TGTGCCAGCAGCGTAGGTCAGATTAATGAAAAACTGTTTTTT; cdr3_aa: CASSVGQINEKLFF
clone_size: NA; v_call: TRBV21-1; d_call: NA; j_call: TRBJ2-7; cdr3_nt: TGTGCCAGCAGCAAAGTGGCCAGGGCAGACGGCCTGAACGAGCAGTACTTC; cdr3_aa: CASSKVARADGLNEQYF
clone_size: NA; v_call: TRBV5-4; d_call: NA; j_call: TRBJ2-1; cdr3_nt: TGTGCCAGCAGCTTGGCCAGATACAATGAGCAGTTCTTC; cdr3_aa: CASSLARYNEQFF
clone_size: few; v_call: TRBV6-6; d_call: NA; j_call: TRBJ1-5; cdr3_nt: TGTGCCAGCAGTCTTCTTCAGGGGAGCAATCAGCCCCAGCATTTT; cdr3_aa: CASSLLQGSNQPQHF
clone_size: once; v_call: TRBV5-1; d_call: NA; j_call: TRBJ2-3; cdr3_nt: TGCGCCAGCAGCCAACCAGAAAAAGGGACAGATACGCAGTATTTT; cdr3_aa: CASSQPEKGTDTQYF
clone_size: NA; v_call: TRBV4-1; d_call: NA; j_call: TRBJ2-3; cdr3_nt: TGCGCCAGCAGCCAAAGGGGGCTAGCGGGCACAGATACGCAGTATTTT; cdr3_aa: CASSQRGLAGTDTQYF
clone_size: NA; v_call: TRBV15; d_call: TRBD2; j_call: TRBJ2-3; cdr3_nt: TGTGCCACCAGCAGAGATGGACTAGCGGGGGTGGATACGCAGTATTTT; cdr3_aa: CATSRDGLAGVDTQYF
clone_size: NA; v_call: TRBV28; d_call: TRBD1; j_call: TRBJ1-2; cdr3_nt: TGTGCCAGCAGTTCCCTTACAGGGGTCTATGGCTACACCTTC; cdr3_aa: CASSSLTGVYGYTF
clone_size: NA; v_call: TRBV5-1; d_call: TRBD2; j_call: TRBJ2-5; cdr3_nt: TGCGCCAGCAGGTCCGGCGCGGGAGGGCGAGAGACCCAGTACTTC; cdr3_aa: CASRSGAGGRETQYF
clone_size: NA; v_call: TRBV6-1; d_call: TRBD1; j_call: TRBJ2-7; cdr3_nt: TGTGCCAGCAGTGGCACATCAGGACAGGGAAACTACGAGCAGTACTTC; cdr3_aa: CASSGTSGQGNYEQYF
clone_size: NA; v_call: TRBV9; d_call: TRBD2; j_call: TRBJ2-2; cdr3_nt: TGTGCCAGCAGCGTAGGGGGACTAGCTACCGGGGAGCTGTTTTTT; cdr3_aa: CASSVGGLATGELFF
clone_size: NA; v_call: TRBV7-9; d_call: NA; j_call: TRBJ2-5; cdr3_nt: TGTGCCAGCAGCCCCCGCCCCACGGAGACCCAGTACTTC; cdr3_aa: CASSPRPTETQYF
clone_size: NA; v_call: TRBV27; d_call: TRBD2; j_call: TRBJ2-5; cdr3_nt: TGTGCCAGCAGTTTAAGGACTAGGCAGACCCAGTACTTC; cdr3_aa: CASSLRTRQTQYF
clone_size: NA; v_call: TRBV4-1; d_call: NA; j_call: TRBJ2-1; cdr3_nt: TGCGCCAGCAGCCCTACCGGTGCCTACAATGAGCAGTTCTTC; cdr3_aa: CASSPTGAYNEQFF
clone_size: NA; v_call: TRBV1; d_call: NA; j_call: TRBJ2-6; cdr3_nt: TGCACCAGCAGACGATGCAGTTTGTGCCAAAGTCGGGCCAACGCCCTGACTTTC; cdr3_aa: CTSRRCSLCQSRANALTF
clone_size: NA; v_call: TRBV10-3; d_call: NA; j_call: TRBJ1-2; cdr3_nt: TGTGCCATCAGTGAGTCAAGGGAGGACTATGGCTACACCTTC; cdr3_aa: CAISESREDYGYTF
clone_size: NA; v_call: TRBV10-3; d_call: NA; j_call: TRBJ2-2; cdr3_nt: TGTGCCATCAGTGAACAGGGTTTGACCACCGGGGAGCTGTTTTTT; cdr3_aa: CAISEQGLTTGELFF
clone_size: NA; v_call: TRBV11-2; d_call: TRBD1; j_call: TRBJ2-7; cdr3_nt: TGTGCCAGCAGCTTAGGGGGACAGGGGCCCTACGAGCAGTACTTC; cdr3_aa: CASSLGGQGPYEQYF
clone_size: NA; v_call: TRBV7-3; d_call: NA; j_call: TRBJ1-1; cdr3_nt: TGTGCCAGCAGCTTAGGGGCAGGAAGGGACACTGAAGCTTTCTTT; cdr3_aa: CASSLGAGRDTEAFF
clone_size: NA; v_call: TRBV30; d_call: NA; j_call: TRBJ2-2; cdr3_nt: TGTGCCTGGCGTCAACCGAATACCGGGGAGCTGTTTTTT; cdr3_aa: CAWRQPNTGELFF